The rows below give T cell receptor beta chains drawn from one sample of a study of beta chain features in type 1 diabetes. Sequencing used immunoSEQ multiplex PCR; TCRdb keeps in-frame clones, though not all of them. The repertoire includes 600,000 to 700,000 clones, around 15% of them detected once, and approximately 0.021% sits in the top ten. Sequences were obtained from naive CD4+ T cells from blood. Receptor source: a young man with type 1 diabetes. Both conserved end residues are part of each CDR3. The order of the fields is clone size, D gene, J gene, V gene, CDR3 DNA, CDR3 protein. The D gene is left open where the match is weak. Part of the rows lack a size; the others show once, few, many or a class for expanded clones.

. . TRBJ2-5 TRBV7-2 TGTGCCAGCAGCTTAGCTTGGGGGAAACAAGAGACCCAGTACTTC CASSLAWGKQETQYF
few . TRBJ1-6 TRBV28 TGTGCCAGCAGTTTTGCCCCCAGGGCTTCACCCCTCCACTTT CASSFAPRASPLHF
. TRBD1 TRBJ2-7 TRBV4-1 TGCGCCAGCAGCCGAGAGGGGGCACCTTCCTACGAGCAGTACTTC CASSREGAPSYEQYF
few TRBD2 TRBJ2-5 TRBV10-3 TGTGCCATCAGGGCGGGGGTGCAAGAGACCCAGTACTTC CAIRAGVQETQYF
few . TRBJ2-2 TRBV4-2 TGTGCCAGCAGCCAAGATTACTCCGGGACGGCCAACACCGGGGAGCTGTTTTTT CASSQDYSGTANTGELFF
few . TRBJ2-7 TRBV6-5 TGTGCCAGTTGGGGGGTCAGCTCCTACGAGCAGTACTTC CASWGVSSYEQYF
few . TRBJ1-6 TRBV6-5 TGTGCCAGCAGACCCGGCTCCCTCGGGGCCCTCCACTTT CASRPGSLGALHF
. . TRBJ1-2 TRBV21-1 TGTGCCAGCAGACGCCATGGCTACACCTTC CASRRHGYTF
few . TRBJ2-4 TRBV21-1 TGTGCCAGCAGCTCCCAGGGTCGCCCGGCCAAAAACATTCAGTACTTC CASSSQGRPAKNIQYF
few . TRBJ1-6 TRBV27 TGTGCCAGCAGTCCGCCCAGTTCAGGGGTTCGGCCCCTCCACTTT CASSPPSSGVRPLHF
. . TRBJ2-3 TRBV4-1 TGCGCCAGCAGCCAAGACCTGGGACAAAACACAGATACGCAGTATTTT CASSQDLGQNTDTQYF
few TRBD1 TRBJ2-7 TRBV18 TGTGCCAGCTCCGACAGGGTAGTTAACGAGCAGTACTTC CASSDRVVNEQYF
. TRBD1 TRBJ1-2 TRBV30 TGTGCCTGGAGTGTAGGGACAGGGTTAGGGTACACCTTC CAWSVGTGLGYTF
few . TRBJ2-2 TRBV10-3 TGTGCCATCAGTGACAGGTACACCGGGGAGCTGTTTTTT CAISDRYTGELFF
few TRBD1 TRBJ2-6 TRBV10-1 TGCGCCAGCAGTGGACAGGGCCTCTCTGGGGCCAACGTCCTGACTTTC CASSGQGLSGANVLTF
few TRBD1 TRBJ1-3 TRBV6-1 TGTGCCAGCAGTGATGGGACAGCGAACTCTGGAAACACCATATATTTT CASSDGTANSGNTIYF
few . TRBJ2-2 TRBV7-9 TGTGCCAGCAGCTTAGGCACAGCCTCGAGTACCGGGGAGCTGTTTTTT CASSLGTASSTGELFF
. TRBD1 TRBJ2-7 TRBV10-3 TGTGCCATCAGTGAGACCGGGACAGGGTTTACCTACGAGCAGTACTTC CAISETGTGFTYEQYF
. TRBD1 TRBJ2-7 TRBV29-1 TGCAGCGTTGTGGATCGGGGACAGGGAAACTACGAGCAGTACTTC CSVVDRGQGNYEQYF
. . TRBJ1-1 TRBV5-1 TGCGCCAGCAGCTTGGACAGGGAGGGCACTGAAGCTTTCTTT CASSLDREGTEAFF
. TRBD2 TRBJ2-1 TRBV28 TGTGCCAGCAGTTCGCCGGGACTACAGTTCTTC CASSSPGLQFF
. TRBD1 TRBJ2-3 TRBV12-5 TGTGCTAGTGGTTTCCCCATCAAGGGGCGGGACAGGCCGGGGACAGATACGCAGTATTTT CASGFPIKGRDRPGTDTQYF
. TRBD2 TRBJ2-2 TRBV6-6 TGTGCCAGCAGCCCCGCGGGAGGGAACACCGGGGAGCTGTTTTTT CASSPAGGNTGELFF
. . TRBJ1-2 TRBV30 TGTGCCTGGAGTGTGATCGGTGGGGGCTACACCTTC CAWSVIGGGYTF
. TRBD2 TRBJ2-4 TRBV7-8 TGTGCCAGCAGCTTAGTAGGCGGGGGGGCCGGCGCCATTCAGTACTTC CASSLVGGGAGAIQYF
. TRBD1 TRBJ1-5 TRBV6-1 TGTGCCAGCAGATCGGGACAGGGCAATCAGCCCCAGCATTTT CASRSGQGNQPQHF
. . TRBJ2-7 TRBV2 TGTGCCAGCGAATTGGTCCTCAAGCAGTACTTC CASELVLKQYF
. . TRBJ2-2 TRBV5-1 TGCGCCAGCAGCCCTGGGACAGGGGAGCTGTTTTTT CASSPGTGELFF
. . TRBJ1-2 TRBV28 TGTGCCAGCAGAGCCGGTGGACGGTCCTCTGGCTACACCTTC CASRAGGRSSGYTF
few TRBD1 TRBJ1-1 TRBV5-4 TGTGCCAGCAGCACCCAGACAGGGTCGGGCACTGAAGCTTTCTTT CASSTQTGSGTEAFF
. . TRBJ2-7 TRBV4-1 TGCGCCAGCAGCCGGGACGGAGCTAACTACGAGCAGTACTTC CASSRDGANYEQYF
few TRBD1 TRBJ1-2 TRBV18 TGTGCCAGCTCACCAGGACAGGGGGGAGATGGCTACACCTTC CASSPGQGGDGYTF
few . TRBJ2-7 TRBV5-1 TGCGCCAGCAGCTTGGATGACTTCTACGAGCAGTACTTC CASSLDDFYEQYF
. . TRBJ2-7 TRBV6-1 TGTGCCAGCAGTGATACGGGACGGAGTTCCTACGAGCAGTACTTC CASSDTGRSSYEQYF
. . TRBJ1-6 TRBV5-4 TGTGCCAGCAGCTTGGGGTCCAAGGGCTCCTATAATTCACCCCTCCACTTT CASSLGSKGSYNSPLHF
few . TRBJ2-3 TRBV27 TGTGCCAGCAGTTCCCCACCCGGGGGCCAAGATACGCAGTATTTT CASSSPPGGQDTQYF
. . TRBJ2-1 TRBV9 TGTGCCAGCAGCGTAGCGTCAGAGCAGTTCTTC CASSVASEQFF
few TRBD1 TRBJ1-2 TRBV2 TGTGCCAGCTCGGGACAGGCATATGGCTACACCTTC CASSGQAYGYTF
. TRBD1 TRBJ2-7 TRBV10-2 TGCGCCAGCAGACGGACAGGGAGCTACGAGCAGTACTTC CASRRTGSYEQYF
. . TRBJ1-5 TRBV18 TGTGCCAGCTCACCAACAGATAGCAATCAGCCCCAGCATTTT CASSPTDSNQPQHF
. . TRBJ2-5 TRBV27 TGTGCCAGCAGTTTAGGTGCAGGGGCGCCCCGGGAGACCCAGTACTTC CASSLGAGAPRETQYF
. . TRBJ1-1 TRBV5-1 TGCGCCAGCAGCTTAAGCGGGGTGAGTGTCGCGGTCACTGAAGCTTTCTTT CASSLSGVSVAVTEAFF
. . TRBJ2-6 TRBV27 TGTGCCAGCAGTGCTTACAGGGCTCTCAACGTCCTGACTTTC CASSAYRALNVLTF
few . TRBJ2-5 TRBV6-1 TGTGCCAGCAGTGGCGGAACAGGGTCCTTGCGGGAGACCCAGTACTTC CASSGGTGSLRETQYF